The subject of this entry is one TCR beta chain. Trimming took 4 bases from V and 9 from J, leaving 15 bases between them. Per the germline V gene, CDR1 is LNHDA and CDR2 is SQIVND (reference sequence). There are 13 residues in the CDR3. The data are from a study of blood T cell repertoires in COVID-19. In the authors' workflow: Reference gene primer amplification yielded estimated nucleated cell counts. Repertoires were generated with immunoSEQ multiplex PCR, while TCRdb's copy carries only in-frame clones and drops some. The V and J calls and clone size were taken over from that table, and D and trimming were inferred from the DNA. The sample shows some 130,000 clones, 90% of them seen only once.

Sequenced: peripheral blood. The receptor was derived from a man in his sixties with COVID-19, enrolled during active disease. The rearrangement links TRBV19 to TRBJ1-2; D is undetermined. The CDR3 region has the DNA TGTGCCAGTAGTAGAGAGGAGGGTGAAAGCTACACCTTC. The encoded protein is CASSREEGESYTF.